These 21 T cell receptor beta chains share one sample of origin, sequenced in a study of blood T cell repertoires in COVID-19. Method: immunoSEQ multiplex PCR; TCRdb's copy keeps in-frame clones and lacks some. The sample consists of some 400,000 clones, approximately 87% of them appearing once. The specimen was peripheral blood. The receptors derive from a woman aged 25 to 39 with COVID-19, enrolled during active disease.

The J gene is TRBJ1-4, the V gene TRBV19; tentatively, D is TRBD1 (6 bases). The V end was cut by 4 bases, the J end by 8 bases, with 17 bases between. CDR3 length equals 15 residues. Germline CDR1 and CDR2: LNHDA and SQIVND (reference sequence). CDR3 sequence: CASSTRRGGQEKLFF. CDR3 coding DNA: TGTGCCAGTAGTACCCGGAGGGGGGGCCAAGAAAAACTGTTTTTT.

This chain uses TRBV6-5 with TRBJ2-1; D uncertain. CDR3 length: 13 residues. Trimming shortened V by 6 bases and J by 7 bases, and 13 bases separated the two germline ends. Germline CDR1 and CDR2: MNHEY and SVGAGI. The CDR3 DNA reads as TGTGCCAGCAGCCCCCAGGCACCAAATGAGCAGTTCTTC. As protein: CASSPQAPNEQFF.

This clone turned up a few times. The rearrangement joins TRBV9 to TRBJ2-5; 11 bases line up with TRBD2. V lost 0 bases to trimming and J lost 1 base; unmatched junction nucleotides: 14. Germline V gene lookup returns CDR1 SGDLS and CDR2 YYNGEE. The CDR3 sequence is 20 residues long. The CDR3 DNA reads TGTGCCAGCAGCGTAGCTATCGGTGGTAGCGGGAGGGGGGTCCAAGAGACCCAGTACTTC. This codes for CASSVAIGGSGRGVQETQYF.

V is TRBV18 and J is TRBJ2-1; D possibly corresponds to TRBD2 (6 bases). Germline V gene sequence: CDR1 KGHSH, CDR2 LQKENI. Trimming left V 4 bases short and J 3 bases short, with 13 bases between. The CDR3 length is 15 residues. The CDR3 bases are TGTGCCAGCTCACGGCCAGCGGGCCGCTACAATGAGCAGTTCTTC. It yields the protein CASSRPAGRYNEQFF.

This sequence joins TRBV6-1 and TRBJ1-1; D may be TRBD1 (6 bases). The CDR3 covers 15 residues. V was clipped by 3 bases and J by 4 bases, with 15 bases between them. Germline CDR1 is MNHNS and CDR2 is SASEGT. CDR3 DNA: TGTGCCAGCAGTGACGGCAGGGGTGGAGGCACTGAAGCTTTCTTT. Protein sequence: CASSDGRGGGTEAFF.

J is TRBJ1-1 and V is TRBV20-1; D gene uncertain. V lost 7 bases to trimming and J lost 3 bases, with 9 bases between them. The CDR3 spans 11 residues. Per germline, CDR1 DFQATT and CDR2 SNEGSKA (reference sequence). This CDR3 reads CSVSGDTEAFF. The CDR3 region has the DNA TGCAGTGTCTCCGGGGACACTGAAGCTTTCTTT.

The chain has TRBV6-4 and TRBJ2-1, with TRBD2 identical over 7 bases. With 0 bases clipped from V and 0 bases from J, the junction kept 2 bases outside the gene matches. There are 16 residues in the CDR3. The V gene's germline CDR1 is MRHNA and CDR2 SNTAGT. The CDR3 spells CASSDSGGSSYNEQFF. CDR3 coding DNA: TGTGCCAGCAGTGACTCGGGCGGGAGCTCCTACAATGAGCAGTTCTTC.

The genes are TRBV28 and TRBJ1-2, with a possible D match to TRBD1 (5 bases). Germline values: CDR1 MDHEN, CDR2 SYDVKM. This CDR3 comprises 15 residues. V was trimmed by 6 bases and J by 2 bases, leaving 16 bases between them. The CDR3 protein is CASRAGGSVNYGYTF. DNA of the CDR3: TGTGCCAGCAGGGCCGGGGGTTCAGTAAACTATGGCTACACCTTC.

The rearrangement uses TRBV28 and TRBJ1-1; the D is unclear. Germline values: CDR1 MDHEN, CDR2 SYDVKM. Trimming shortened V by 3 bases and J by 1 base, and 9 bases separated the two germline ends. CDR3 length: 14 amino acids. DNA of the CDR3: TGTGCCAGCAGTTTGAACGGGAAGAACACTGAAGCTTTCTTT. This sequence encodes CASSLNGKNTEAFF.

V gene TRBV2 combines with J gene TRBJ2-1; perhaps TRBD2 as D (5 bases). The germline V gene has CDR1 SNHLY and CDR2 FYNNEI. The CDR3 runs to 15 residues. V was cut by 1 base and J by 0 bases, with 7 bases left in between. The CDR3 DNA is TGTGCCAGCAGTGAAGGGGAGAGCTCCTACAATGAGCAGTTCTTC. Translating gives CASSEGESSYNEQFF. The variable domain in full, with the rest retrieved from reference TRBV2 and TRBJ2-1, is EPEVTQTPSHQVTQMGQEVILRCVPISNHLYFYWYRQILGQKVEFLVSFYNNEISEKSEIFDDQFSVERPDGSNFTLKIRSTKLEDSAMYFCASSEGESSYNEQFFGPGTRLTVL.

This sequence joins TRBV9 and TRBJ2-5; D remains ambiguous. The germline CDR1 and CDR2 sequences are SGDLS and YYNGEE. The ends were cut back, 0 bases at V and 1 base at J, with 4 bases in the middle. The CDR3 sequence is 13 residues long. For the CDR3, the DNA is TGTGCCAGCAGCGTAGTGAGCCAAGAGACCCAGTACTTC. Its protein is CASSVVSQETQYF.

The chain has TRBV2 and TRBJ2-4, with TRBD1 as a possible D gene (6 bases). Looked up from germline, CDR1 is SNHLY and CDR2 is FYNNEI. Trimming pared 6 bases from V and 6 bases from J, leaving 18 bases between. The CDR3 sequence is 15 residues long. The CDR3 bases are TGTGCCAGCAGGCTCACCGGGACACTTGGAAACATTCAGTACTTC. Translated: CASRLTGTLGNIQYF.

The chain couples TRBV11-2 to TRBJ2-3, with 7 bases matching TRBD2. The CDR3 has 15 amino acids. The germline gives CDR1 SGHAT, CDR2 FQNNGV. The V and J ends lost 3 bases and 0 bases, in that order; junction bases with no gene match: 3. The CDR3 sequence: CASSFSGKSTDTQYF. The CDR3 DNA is TGTGCCAGCAGCTTCAGCGGGAAAAGCACAGATACGCAGTATTTT. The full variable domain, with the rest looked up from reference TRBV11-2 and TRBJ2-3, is EAGVAQSPRYKIIEKRQSVAFWCNPISGHATLYWYQQILGQGPKLLIQFQNNGVVDDSQLPKDRFSAERLKGVDSTLKIQPAKLEDSAVYLCASSFSGKSTDTQYFGPGTRLTVL.

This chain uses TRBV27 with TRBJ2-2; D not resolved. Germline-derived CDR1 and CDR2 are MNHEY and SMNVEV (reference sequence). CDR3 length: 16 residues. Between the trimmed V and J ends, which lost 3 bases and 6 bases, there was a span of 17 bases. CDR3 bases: TGTGCCAGCAGTTTCGGCAAACCAGAGGATGCCGGGGAGCTGTTTTTT. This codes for CASSFGKPEDAGELFF.

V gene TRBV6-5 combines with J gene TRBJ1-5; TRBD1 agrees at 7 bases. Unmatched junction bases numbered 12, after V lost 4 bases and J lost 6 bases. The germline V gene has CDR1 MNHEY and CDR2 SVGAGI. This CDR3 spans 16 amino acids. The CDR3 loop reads CASSSVEGAMSQPQHF. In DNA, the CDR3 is TGTGCCAGCAGTTCCGTCGAGGGGGCGATGAGTCAGCCCCAGCATTTT.

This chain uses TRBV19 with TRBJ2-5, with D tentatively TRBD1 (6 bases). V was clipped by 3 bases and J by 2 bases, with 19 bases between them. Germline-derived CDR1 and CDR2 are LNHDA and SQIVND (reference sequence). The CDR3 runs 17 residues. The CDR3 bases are TGTGCCAGTAGTATGGGCCCCACAGGGACCCGTCAAGAGACCCAGTACTTC. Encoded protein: CASSMGPTGTRQETQYF.

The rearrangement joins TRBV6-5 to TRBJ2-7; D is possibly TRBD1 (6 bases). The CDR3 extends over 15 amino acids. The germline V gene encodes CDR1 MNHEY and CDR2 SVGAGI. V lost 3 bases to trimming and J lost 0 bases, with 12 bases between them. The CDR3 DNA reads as TGTGCCAGCAGTTATAAGGGGACAAGCTCCTACGAGCAGTACTTC. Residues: CASSYKGTSSYEQYF.

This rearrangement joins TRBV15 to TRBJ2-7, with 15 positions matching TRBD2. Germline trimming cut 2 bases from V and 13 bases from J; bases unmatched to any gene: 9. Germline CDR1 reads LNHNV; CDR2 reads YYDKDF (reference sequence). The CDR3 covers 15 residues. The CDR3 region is CATSRSGLAGGPHYF. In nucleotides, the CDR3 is TGTGCCACCAGCAGATCCGGACTAGCGGGAGGGCCTCATTACTTC.

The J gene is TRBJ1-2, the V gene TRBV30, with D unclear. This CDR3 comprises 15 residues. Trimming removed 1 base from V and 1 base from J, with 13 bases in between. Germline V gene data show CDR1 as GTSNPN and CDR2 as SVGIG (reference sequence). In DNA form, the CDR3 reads TGTGCCTGGAGTGCGGGCGGGCCGCTTAACTATGGCTACACCTTC. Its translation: CAWSAGGPLNYGYTF.

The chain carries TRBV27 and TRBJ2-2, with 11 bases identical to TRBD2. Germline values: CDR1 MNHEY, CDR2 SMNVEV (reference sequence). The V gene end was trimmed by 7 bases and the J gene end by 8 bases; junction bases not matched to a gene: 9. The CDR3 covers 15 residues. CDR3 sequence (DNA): TGTGCCAGCACCGAACTAGCGGGAGTTCGTGGGGAGCTGTTTTTT. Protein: CASTELAGVRGELFF.

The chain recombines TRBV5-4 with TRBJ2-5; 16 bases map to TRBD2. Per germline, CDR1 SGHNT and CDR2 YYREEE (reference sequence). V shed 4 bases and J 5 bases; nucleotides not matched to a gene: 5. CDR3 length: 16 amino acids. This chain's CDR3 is CASSPGLAGGLETQYF. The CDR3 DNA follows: TGTGCCAGCAGCCCGGGACTAGCGGGAGGGCTGGAGACCCAGTACTTC.